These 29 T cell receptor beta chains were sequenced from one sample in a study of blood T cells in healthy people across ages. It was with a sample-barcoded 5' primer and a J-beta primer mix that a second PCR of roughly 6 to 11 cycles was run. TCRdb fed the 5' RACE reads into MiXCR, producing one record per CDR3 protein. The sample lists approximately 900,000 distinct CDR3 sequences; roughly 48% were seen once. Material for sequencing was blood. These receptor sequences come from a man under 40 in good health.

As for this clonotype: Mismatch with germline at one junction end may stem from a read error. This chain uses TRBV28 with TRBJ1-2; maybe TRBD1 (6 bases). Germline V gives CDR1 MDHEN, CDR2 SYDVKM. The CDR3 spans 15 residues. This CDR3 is CASSLIVKGGYGYTF. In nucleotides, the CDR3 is TGCGCCAGCAGTTTAATCGTCAAGGGGGGGTATGGCTACACCTTC.

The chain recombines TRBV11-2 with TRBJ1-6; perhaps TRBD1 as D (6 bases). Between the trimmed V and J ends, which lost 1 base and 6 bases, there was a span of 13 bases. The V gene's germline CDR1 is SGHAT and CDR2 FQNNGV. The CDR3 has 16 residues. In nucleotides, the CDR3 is TGTGCCAGCAGCTTAGTAATGGGGGCCCTTAATTCACCCCTCCACTTT. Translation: CASSLVMGALNSPLHF.

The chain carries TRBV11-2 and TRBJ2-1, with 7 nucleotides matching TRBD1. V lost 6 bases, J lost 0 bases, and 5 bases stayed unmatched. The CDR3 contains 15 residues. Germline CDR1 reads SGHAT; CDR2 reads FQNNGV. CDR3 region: CASRMTGPSYNEQFF. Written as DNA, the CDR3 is TGTGCCAGCAGGATGACAGGGCCCTCCTACAATGAGCAGTTCTTC.

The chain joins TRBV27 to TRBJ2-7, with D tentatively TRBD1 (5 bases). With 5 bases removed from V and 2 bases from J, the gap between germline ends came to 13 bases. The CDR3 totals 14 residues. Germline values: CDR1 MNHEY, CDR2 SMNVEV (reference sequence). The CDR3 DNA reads TGTGCCAGCAGTCGAGAGGACATACCCTACGAGCAGTACTTC. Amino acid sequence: CASSREDIPYEQYF.

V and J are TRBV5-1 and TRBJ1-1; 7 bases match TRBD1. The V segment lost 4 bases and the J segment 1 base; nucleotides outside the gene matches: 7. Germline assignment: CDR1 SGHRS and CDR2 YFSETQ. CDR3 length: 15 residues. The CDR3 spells CASSTYRGGNTEAFF. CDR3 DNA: TGCGCCAGCAGCACCTACAGGGGTGGGAACACTGAAGCTTTCTTT.

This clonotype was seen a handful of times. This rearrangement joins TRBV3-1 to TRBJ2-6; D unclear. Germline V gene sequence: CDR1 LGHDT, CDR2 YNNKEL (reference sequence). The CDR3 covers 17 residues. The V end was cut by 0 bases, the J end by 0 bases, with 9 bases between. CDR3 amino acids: CASSQEVGISGANVLTF. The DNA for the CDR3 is TGTGCCAGCAGCCAAGAAGTGGGGATCTCTGGGGCCAACGTCCTGACTTTC.

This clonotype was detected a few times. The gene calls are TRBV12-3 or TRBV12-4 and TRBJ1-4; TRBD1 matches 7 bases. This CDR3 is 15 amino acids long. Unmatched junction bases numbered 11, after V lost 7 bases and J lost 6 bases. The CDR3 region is CASTPSPGQHEKLFF. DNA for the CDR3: TGTGCCAGCACCCCAAGTCCGGGACAGCATGAAAAACTGTTTTTT.

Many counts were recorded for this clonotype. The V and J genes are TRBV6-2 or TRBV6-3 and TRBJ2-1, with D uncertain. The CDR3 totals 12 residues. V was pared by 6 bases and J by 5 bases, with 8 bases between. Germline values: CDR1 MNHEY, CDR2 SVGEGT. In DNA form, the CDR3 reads TGTGCCAGCAGGGACCCGAACAATGAGCAGTTCTTC. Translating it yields CASRDPNNEQFF.

This chain's CDR3 is CASSYFAGHLNYEQYF. The CDR3 DNA sequence: TGTGCCAGCAGTTACTTTGCGGGGCACCTAAATTACGAGCAGTACTTC. The chain combines TRBV6-5 with TRBJ2-5; possible D gene TRBD2, 6 bases. The DNA end is more similar to TRBJ2-7, so the J call may be wrong. Germline values: CDR1 MNHEY, CDR2 SVGAGI. The CDR3 is 16 residues long.

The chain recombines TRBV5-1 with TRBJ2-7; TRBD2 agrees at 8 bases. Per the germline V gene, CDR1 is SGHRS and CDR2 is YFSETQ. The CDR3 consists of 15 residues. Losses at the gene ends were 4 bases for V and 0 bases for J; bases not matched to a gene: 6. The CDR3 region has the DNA TGCGCCAGCAGCGCACTAGCGGACAGCTCCTACGAGCAGTACTTC. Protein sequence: CASSALADSSYEQYF.

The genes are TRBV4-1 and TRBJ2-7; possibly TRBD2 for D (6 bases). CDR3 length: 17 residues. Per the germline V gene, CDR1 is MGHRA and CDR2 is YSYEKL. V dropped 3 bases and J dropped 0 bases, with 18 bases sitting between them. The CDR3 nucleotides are TGCGCCAGCAGCCACTCTTGGGACTCTCGGAGCTCCTACGAGCAGTACTTC. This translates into CASSHSWDSRSSYEQYF.

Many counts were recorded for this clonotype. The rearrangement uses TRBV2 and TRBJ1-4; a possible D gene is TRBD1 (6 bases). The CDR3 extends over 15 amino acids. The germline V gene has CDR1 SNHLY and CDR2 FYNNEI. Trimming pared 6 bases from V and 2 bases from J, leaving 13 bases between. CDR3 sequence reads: CASSGLGGTNEKLFF. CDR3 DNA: TGTGCCAGCAGCGGCCTGGGGGGCACTAATGAAAAACTGTTTTTT.

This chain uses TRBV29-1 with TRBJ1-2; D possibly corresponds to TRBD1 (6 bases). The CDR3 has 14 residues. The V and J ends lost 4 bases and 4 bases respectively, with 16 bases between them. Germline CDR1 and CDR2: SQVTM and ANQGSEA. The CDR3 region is CSVAEGTTGYGYTF. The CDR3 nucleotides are TGCAGCGTTGCAGAGGGGACAACAGGCTATGGCTACACCTTC.

Here the CDR3 DNA reads TGTGCCAGCAGCTTAGTCGGACAGGGGAGCCAGCCCCAGCATTTT. Residues: CASSLVGQGSQPQHF. This sequence joins TRBV7-9 and TRBJ1-5; TRBD1 matches at 9 bases. Germline loops: CDR1 SEHNR, CDR2 FQNEAQ (reference sequence). There are 15 residues in the CDR3. V dropped 1 base and J dropped 7; count of bases not matched to a gene: 5. The whole variable domain, remainder taken from reference TRBV7-9 and TRBJ1-5, is DTGVSQNPRHKITKRGQNVTFRCDPISEHNRLYWYRQTLGQGPEFLTYFQNEAQLEKSRLLSDRFSAERPKGSFSTLEIQRTEQGDSAMYLCASSLVGQGSQPQHFGDGTRLSIL.

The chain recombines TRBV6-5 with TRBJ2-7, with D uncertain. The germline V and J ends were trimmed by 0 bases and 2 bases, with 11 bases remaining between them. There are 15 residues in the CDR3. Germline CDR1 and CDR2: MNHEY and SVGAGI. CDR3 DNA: TGTGCCAGCAGTTACTCGAGGTTTTCTCCCTACGAGCAGTACTTC. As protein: CASSYSRFSPYEQYF.

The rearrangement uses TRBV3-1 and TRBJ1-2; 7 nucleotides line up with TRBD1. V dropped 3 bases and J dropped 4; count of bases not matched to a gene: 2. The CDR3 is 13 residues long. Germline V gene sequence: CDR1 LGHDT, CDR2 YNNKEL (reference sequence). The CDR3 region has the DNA TGTGCCAGCAGCCACAACAGGGGCTATGGCTACACCTTC. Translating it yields CASSHNRGYGYTF.

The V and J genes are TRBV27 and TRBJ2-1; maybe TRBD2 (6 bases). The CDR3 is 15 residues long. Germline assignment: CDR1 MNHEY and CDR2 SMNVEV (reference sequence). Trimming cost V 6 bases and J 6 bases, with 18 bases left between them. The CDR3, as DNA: TGTGCCAGCAGCTACGGGGGAGATGGTCGCAATGAGCAGTTCTTC. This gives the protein CASSYGGDGRNEQFF.

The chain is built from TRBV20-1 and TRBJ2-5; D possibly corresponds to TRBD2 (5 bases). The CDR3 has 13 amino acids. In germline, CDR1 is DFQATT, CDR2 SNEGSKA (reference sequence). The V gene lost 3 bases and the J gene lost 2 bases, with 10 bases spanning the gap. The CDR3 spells CSASFRGQETQYF. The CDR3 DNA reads TGCAGTGCTAGTTTCCGGGGTCAAGAGACCCAGTACTTC.

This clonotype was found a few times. The CDR3: CSAQGDRGHEQYF. As DNA, the CDR3 is TGCAGCGCCCAAGGGGACAGGGGGCACGAGCAGTACTTC. This sequence joins TRBV29-1 and TRBJ2-5; 12 bases map to TRBD1. Judging by the DNA end, TRBJ2-7 fits better; the J call may be wrong. The germline CDR1 and CDR2 sequences are SQVTM and ANQGSEA. CDR3 length equals 13 residues.

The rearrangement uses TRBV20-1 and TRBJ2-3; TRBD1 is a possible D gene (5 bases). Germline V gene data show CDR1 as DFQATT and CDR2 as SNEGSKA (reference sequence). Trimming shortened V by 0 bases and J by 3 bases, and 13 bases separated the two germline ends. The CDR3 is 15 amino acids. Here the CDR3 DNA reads TGCAGTGCTAGAGATGCACAGGATGTGACAGATACGCAGTATTTT. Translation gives CSARDAQDVTDTQYF.

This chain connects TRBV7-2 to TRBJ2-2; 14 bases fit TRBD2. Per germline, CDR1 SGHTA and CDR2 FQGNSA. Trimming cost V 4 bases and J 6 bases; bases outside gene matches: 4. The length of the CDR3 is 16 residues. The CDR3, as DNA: TGTGCCAGCAGCTCCGGACTAGCGGGGGGCCCCGGGGAGCTGTTTTTT. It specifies CASSSGLAGGPGELFF.

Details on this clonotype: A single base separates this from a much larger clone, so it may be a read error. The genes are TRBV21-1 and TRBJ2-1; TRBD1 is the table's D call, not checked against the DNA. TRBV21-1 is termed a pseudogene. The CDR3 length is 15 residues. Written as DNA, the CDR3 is TGTGCCAGCAGCAAAGGTACAGGGGGACACAATGAGCAGTTCTTC. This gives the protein CASSKGTGGHNEQFF.

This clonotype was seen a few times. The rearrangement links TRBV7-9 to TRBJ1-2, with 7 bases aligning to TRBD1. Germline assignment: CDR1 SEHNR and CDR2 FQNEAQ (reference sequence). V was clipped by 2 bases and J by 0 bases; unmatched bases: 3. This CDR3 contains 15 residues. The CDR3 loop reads CASSLTGASNYGYTF. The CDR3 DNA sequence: TGTGCCAGCAGCTTAACAGGGGCTTCTAACTATGGCTACACCTTC.

The CDR3 loop reads CASSPLPGTSYEQYF. The CDR3 DNA sequence: TGTGCCAGCTCACCTCTCCCAGGGACTTCCTACGAGCAGTACTTC. The V gene is TRBV18, the J gene TRBJ2-7; D may be TRBD2 (6 bases). The CDR3 has 15 amino acids. The ends were cut back, 3 bases at V and 1 base at J, with 13 bases in the middle. CDR1 and CDR2 from the germline V gene are KGHSH and LQKENI.

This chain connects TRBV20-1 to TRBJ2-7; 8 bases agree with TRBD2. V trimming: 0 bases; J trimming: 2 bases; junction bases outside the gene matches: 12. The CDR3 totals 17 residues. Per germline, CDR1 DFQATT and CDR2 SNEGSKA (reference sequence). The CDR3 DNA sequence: TGCAGTGCTAGAGATCCCCTAGCGGGTTACCTGGCCTACGAGCAGTACTTC. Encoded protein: CSARDPLAGYLAYEQYF.

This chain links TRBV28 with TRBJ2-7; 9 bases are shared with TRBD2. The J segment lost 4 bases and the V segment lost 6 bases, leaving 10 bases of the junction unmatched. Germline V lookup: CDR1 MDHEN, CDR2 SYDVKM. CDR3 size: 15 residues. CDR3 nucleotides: TGTGCCAGCAGGCAGACCGGGACTAGCTCTTACGAGCAGTACTTC. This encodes CASRQTGTSSYEQYF.

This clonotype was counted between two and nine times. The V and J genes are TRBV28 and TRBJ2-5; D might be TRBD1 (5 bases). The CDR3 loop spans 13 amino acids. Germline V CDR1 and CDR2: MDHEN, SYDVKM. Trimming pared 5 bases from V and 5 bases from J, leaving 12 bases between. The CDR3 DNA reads TGTGCCAGCAGTAATTCCGCAGGGGAGACCCAGTACTTC. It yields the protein CASSNSAGETQYF.

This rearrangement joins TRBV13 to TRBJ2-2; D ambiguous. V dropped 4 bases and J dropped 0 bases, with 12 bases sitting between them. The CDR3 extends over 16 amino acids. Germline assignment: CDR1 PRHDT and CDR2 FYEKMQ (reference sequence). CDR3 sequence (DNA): TGTGCCAGCAGCTGTACTCGTCTAGCGAACACCGGGGAGCTGTTTTTT. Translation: CASSCTRLANTGELFF.

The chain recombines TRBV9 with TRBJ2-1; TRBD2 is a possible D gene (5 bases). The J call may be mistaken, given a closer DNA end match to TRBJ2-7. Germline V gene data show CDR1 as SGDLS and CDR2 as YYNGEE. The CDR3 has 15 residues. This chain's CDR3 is CASSPRGSLLNEQYF. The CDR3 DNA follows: TGTGCCAGCAGCCCCCGGGGTAGCCTTCTCAATGAGCAGTACTTC.